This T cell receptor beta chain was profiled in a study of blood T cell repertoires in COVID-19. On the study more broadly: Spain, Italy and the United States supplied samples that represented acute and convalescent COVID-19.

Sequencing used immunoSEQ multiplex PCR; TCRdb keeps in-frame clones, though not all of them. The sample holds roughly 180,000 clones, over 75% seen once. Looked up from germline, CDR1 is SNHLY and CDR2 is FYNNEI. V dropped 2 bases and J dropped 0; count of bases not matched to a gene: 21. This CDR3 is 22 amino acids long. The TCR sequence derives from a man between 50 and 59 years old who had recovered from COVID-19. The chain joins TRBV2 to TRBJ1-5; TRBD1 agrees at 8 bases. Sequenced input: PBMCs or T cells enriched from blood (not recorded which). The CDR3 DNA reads TGTGCCAGCAGTGAATATCCGATGCGCCAGACCCCCGGACAGGGTAGCAATCAGCCCCAGCATTTT. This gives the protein CASSEYPMRQTPGQGSNQPQHF. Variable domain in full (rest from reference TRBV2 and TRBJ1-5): EPEVTQTPSHQVTQMGQEVILRCVPISNHLYFYWYRQILGQKVEFLVSFYNNEISEKSEIFDDQFSVERPDGSNFTLKIRSTKLEDSAMYFCASSEYPMRQTPGQGSNQPQHFGDGTRLSIL.